The 5 T cell receptor beta chains presented below share a single source sample, sequenced in a study of breast tumors, draining lymph nodes, adjacent tissues (dated by TCRdb to the mid-2010s). Lymph node samples came from the axillary draining lymph nodes of breast cancer patients. To prepare the library, multiplex PCR was applied. TCRdb lists the instrument as Illumina HiSeq 2000. TCRdb redid the processing of the public reads, applying fastp at Q25 and MiXCR, and retained in-frame beta chains. Identical CDR3 protein sequences are pooled into one entry, listed with their most common genes and DNA. Across this sample there are about 300,000 distinct CDR3 sequences, with roughly 31% seen only once. 0.85% to 1.3% of the sample rests with the top ten. Material: axillary lymph node tissue. These receptors all come from a female donor with breast cancer. Some clones in this sample may be carry-over from other donors' samples.

This clonotype was counted at least ten times. J is TRBJ1-5 and V is TRBV3-1; no clear D gene. The CDR3 has 12 amino acids. V lost 0 bases and J 7 bases, leaving 4 bases between the germline ends. Germline V lookup: CDR1 LGHDT, CDR2 YNNKEL (reference sequence). As DNA, the CDR3 is TGTGCCAGCAGCCAAGATGAACAGCCCCAGCATTTT. Protein product: CASSQDEQPQHF.

Points on this clonotype: A much larger clonotype is one base distant, so this may be a read error. Given the absence of the conserved phenylalanine or tryptophan at the CDR3 end, a read error is likely. The chain recombines TRBV18 with TRBJ1-2; D is uncertain. With 3 bases removed from V and 6 bases from J, the gap between germline ends came to 11 bases. Germline V gene lookup returns CDR1 KGHSH and CDR2 LQKENI. The CDR3 contains 13 residues. CDR3 in DNA: TGTGCCAGCTCACCGATGGGAATTGATGGCTACACCTCC. Translating gives CASSPMGIDGYTS.

The rearrangement joins TRBV30 to TRBJ1-5; the match to TRBD1 covers 9 bases. Trimming at V came to 2 bases and at J to 3 bases, leaving 5 bases not matched to a gene. The germline V gene encodes CDR1 GTSNPN and CDR2 SVGIG (reference sequence). This CDR3 spans 15 amino acids. CDR3 coding DNA: TGTGCCTGGAGTCCCGGGACAGGGATCAATCAGCCCCAGCATTTT. Its translation: CAWSPGTGINQPQHF.

In its sample, this clonotype was seen many times. This rearrangement joins TRBV5-1 to TRBJ2-7; D not certain. The V gene lost 1 base and the J gene lost 5 bases, with 13 bases spanning the gap. The length of the CDR3 is 14 residues. In germline, CDR1 is SGHRS, CDR2 YFSETQ. The CDR3 here is CASSLLREVDEQYF. CDR3 in DNA: TGCGCCAGCAGCTTGTTGCGCGAGGTCGACGAGCAGTACTTC.

This chain uses TRBV5-1 with TRBJ1-2; D is unclear. CDR1 SGHRS and CDR2 YFSETQ come from the germline V gene. The CDR3 has 14 residues. The V and J ends lost 5 bases and 4 bases respectively, with 15 bases between them. The CDR3 region is CASSVAEASYGYTF. The CDR3, as DNA: TGCGCCAGCAGTGTCGCGGAAGCCTCCTATGGCTACACCTTC.